Below, 26 T cell receptor beta chains from the same sample are listed, as sequenced in a study of regulatory T cells in long-lasting Graves disease. Sequencing libraries for TCR beta were prepared with iRepertoire HTBI primers and Arm-PCR of CDR3 regions. Via MiXCR, TCRdb re-called the multiplex PCR reads, giving one row per CDR3 protein. The data show almost 450,000 distinct CDR3 sequences, around 17% seen once. Regarding time point: newly diagnosed GD, antithyroid drugs for less than 3 months. From RNA extracted from PBMCs, the TCR library was made. In addition, the sample was reused for a study of T cells in Graves' hyperthyroidism and ophthalmopathy.

The sample here was peripheral blood mononuclear cells (PBMCs), taken at new diagnosis, from a patient treated with antithyroid drugs. All receptors derive from a woman aged 25 to 39 with Graves disease.

Notes on this clonotype: This sequence may be a read error, since a much larger clone differs from it by one base. J is TRBJ2-3 and V is TRBV6-1, with TRBD2 identical over 10 bases. The CDR3 is 15 residues long. CDR1 is MNHNS and CDR2 is SASEGT in the germline V gene. The CDR3 DNA follows: TGTGTCAGCAGGAGTAGCGGGAGGAACCGGGATACGCAGTATTTT. The encoded protein is CVSRSSGRNRDTQYF.

The chain links TRBV5-6 to TRBJ2-2; D remains ambiguous. Germline-derived CDR1 and CDR2 are SGHDT and YYEEEE. Trimming removed 4 bases at V and 2 bases at J, with 12 bases between. This CDR3 is built from 15 residues. The CDR3 DNA is TGTGCCAGCAGCCCTCGGGCGGAAAACACCGGGGAGCTGTTTTTT. It yields the protein CASSPRAENTGELFF. The full variable domain, rest sourced from reference TRBV5-6 and TRBJ2-2, is DAGVTQSPTHLIKTRGQQVTLRCSPKSGHDTVSWYQQALGQGPQFIFQYYEEEERQRGNFPDRFSGHQFPNYSSELNVNALLLGDSALYLCASSPRAENTGELFFGEGSRLTVL.

This clonotype appeared many times. V usage is TRBV6-1 and J usage is TRBJ1-5; D is uncertain. V lost 3 bases to trimming and J lost 1 base, with 7 bases between them. CDR1 MNHNS and CDR2 SASEGT come from the germline V gene. This CDR3 spans 14 amino acids. The CDR3 sequence is CASSETESNQPQHF. The DNA of the CDR3 is TGTGCCAGCAGTGAGACCGAGAGCAATCAGCCCCAGCATTTT.

V usage is TRBV2 and J usage is TRBJ2-1; no clear D. Germline CDR1 is SNHLY and CDR2 is FYNNEI. V lost 8 bases and J 13 bases, leaving 18 bases between the germline ends. This CDR3 has 12 residues. The DNA for the CDR3 is TGTGCCAGCGGAGACAACGACCTAGTCCAGTTCTTC. It encodes CASGDNDLVQFF.

This clonotype has a count of ten or more. The V gene is TRBV28, the J gene TRBJ2-5; TRBD1 matches 7 bases. The V and J ends lost 2 bases and 2 bases, in that order; junction bases with no gene match: 5. The CDR3 extends over 15 amino acids. Germline V lookup: CDR1 MDHEN, CDR2 SYDVKM. The CDR3 loop reads CASSLRDSAQETQYF. CDR3 DNA sequence: TGTGCCAGCAGTTTACGGGACAGTGCGCAAGAGACCCAGTACTTC.

In this sample, this clonotype turned up many times. The chain couples TRBV3-1 to TRBJ1-1; the D is unclear. The germline V gene encodes CDR1 LGHDT and CDR2 YNNKEL (reference sequence). Trimming shortened V by 4 bases and J by 1 base, and 10 bases separated the two germline ends. This CDR3 contains 14 residues. CDR3 region: CASSLRAGNTEAFF. CDR3 nucleotide sequence: TGTGCCAGCAGCCTCCGGGCAGGGAACACTGAAGCTTTCTTT.

The sample holds a few counts of this clonotype. The chain carries TRBV29-1 and TRBJ2-2; no firm D call. Germline V CDR1 and CDR2: SQVTM, ANQGSEA. V shed 7 bases and J shed 6 bases, with 9 bases lying between them. The CDR3 length is 11 residues. The CDR3 nucleotides read TGCAGCGCCTCAATGGCCGGGGAGCTGTTTTTT. Amino acid sequence: CSASMAGELFF.

Many counts were recorded for this clonotype. The chain carries TRBV7-3 and TRBJ2-7; no definite D call. Trimming took 0 bases from V and 2 from J, leaving 14 bases between them. Germline V gene sequence: CDR1 SGHTA, CDR2 FQGTGA. This CDR3 contains 16 residues. This CDR3 is CASSLTRVSGAYEQYF. The CDR3 region has the DNA TGTGCCAGCAGCTTAACCCGCGTATCCGGAGCCTACGAGCAGTACTTC.

A single count supports this clonotype. A junction end diverges from the germline sequence, so it may reflect a read error. V is TRBV4-1 and J is TRBJ1-4; D unclear. The CDR3 totals 15 residues. From germline, CDR1 is MGHRA and CDR2 YSYEKL. CDR3 nucleotides: TGCGCCAGCAGCCAAGATCGTCCAACTAGTGAAAAACTGTTTTTT. Residues: CASSQDRPTSEKLFF.

This clonotype was detected ten times or more. V gene TRBV24-1 combines with J gene TRBJ1-5; D uncertain. CDR3 length: 13 residues. The germline gives CDR1 KGHDR, CDR2 SFDVKD. Trimming took 10 bases from V and 4 from J, leaving 13 bases between them. This chain's CDR3 is CATSRRGNQPQHF. The CDR3 coding sequence is TGTGCCACTTCCCGCCGCGGGAATCAGCCCCAGCATTTT.

This clonotype appeared many times. V is TRBV28 and J is TRBJ1-2, with no clear D. The length of the CDR3 is 15 residues. Germline loops: CDR1 MDHEN, CDR2 SYDVKM. The V and J ends lost 3 bases and 1 base respectively, with 12 bases between them. The CDR3 loop reads CASSFRAEINYGYTF. The CDR3 coding sequence is TGTGCCAGCAGTTTTCGTGCAGAAATTAACTATGGCTACACCTTC.

A word on this clonotype: One end of the junction varies from germline; a read error may be responsible. The V gene is TRBV11-1, the J gene TRBJ1-4; D not certain. Germline V gene lookup returns CDR1 SGHAT and CDR2 FQDESV (reference sequence). This CDR3 comprises 17 residues. The CDR3 loop reads CASSQDNVVATNEKLLF. The DNA of the CDR3 is TGCGCCAGCAGCCAAGATAACGTAGTTGCAACTAATGAAAAACTGCTTTTT. Supplemented by reference TRBV11-1 and TRBJ1-4, the full variable domain reads EAEVAQSPRYKITEKSQAVAFWCDPISGHATLYWYRQILGQGPELLVQFQDESVVDDSQLPKDRFSAERLKGVDSTLKIQPAELGDSAMYLCASSQDNVVATNEKLLFGSGTQLSVL.

This chain uses TRBV4-3 with TRBJ2-1; no firm D call. CDR3 length: 19 residues. Germline V gene sequence: CDR1 LGHNA, CDR2 YSLEER. V lost 1 base and J lost 10, with 29 bases in between. The CDR3 is CASSQASRRWTPKTREQFF. The CDR3 nucleotides read TGCGCCAGCAGCCAAGCCAGTCGTCGATGGACCCCGAAGACCCGAGAGCAGTTCTTC.

The V and J genes are TRBV5-1 and TRBJ2-7; 7 bases align to TRBD2. The CDR3 totals 16 residues. Trimming took 7 bases from V and 1 from J; bases not matched to a gene: 14. Germline V gives CDR1 SGHRS, CDR2 YFSETQ. In DNA, the CDR3 is TGCGCCAGCTCCTTGGGGGGGGAAGGTTATTCCTACGAGCAGTACTTC. Its protein product is CASSLGGEGYSYEQYF.

The chain employs TRBV7-2 and TRBJ1-2, with TRBD1 matching over 10 bases. The CDR3 consists of 14 residues. Germline loops: CDR1 SGHTA, CDR2 FQGNSA. J gave up 4 bases and V 5 bases, and 4 bases lay outside the gene matches. CDR3 sequence (DNA): TGTGCCAGCAGCCGGGACAGGGGAGCCTATGGCTACACCTTC. It yields the protein CASSRDRGAYGYTF. Filled out from reference TRBV7-2 and TRBJ1-2, the complete variable domain reads GAGVSQSPSNKVTEKGKDVELRCDPISGHTALYWYRQSLGQGLEFLIYFQGNSAPDKSGLPSDRFSAERTGGSVSTLTIQRTQQEDSAVYLCASSRDRGAYGYTFGSGTRLTVV.

This clonotype was observed many times. The chain has TRBV28 and TRBJ1-5; D is ambiguous. This CDR3 has 14 amino acids. Germline-derived CDR1 and CDR2 are MDHEN and SYDVKM. Trimming cost V 2 bases and J 6 bases, with 11 bases left between them. Here the CDR3 DNA reads TGTGCCAGCAGTTTAATGGGAATCGGTCAGCCCCAGCATTTT. It translates to CASSLMGIGQPQHF.

The chain carries TRBV19 and TRBJ2-3, with TRBD2 matching 7 bases. The J segment lost 0 bases and the V segment lost 9 bases, leaving 9 bases of the junction unmatched. This CDR3 contains 15 residues. The germline V gene has CDR1 LNHDA and CDR2 SQIVND (reference sequence). Written as DNA, the CDR3 is TGTGCCAGCTCCCAAAGCGGGATTAGCACAGATACGCAGTATTTT. It specifies CASSQSGISTDTQYF.

This clonotype was counted at least ten times. This chain joins TRBV12-3 or TRBV12-4 and TRBJ1-5, with D possibly TRBD1 on 5 matching bases. The CDR3 contains 15 residues. V was clipped by 2 bases and J by 6 bases, with 14 bases between them. The CDR3 DNA sequence: TGTGCCAGCAGTTTAAGTGAAGGGGTGCTTCAGCCCCAGCATTTT. It is translated as CASSLSEGVLQPQHF.

DNA of the CDR3: TGTGCCAGCAGCTTAGTTTTGACGTCCTTCAGGGGAAGCAATCAGCCCCAGCATTTT. Its translation: CASSLVLTSFRGSNQPQHF. The genes are TRBV7-2 and TRBJ1-5, with a possible D match to TRBD1 (6 bases). Germline CDR1 and CDR2: SGHTA and FQGNSA. The CDR3 consists of 19 residues. Trimming cost V 1 base and J 1 base, with 20 bases left between them.

This clonotype was counted many times. The chain joins TRBV28 to TRBJ2-1; the D gene is possibly TRBD2 (6 bases). The CDR3 length is 21 residues. V was trimmed by 5 bases and J by 6 bases, leaving 35 bases between them. Looked up from germline, CDR1 is MDHEN and CDR2 is SYDVKM. CDR3: CASSPTAPQLLAPQDLNEQFF. The CDR3 coding sequence is TGTGCCAGCAGTCCCACCGCCCCCCAATTGCTAGCGCCCCAGGACCTCAATGAGCAGTTCTTC.

This clonotype was detected many times. V usage is TRBV10-3 and J usage is TRBJ2-3; no clear D. This CDR3 has 13 residues. Germline loops: CDR1 ENHRY, CDR2 SYGVKD. The ends were cut back, 5 bases at V and 3 bases at J, with 9 bases in the middle. The CDR3 DNA sequence: TGTGCCATCAGTCCACCCGGGACAGATACGCAGTATTTT. Amino acid sequence: CAISPPGTDTQYF.

This clonotype occurred many times. V gene TRBV11-2 combines with J gene TRBJ2-5; possibly TRBD1 or TRBD2 for D (5 bases each). Germline V lookup: CDR1 SGHAT, CDR2 FQNNGV. The V and J ends lost 6 bases and 1 base respectively, with 21 bases between them. This CDR3 spans 17 amino acids. The CDR3 DNA sequence: TGTGCCAGCAGGTCGGGACGGGGCATGTCTAGCCAAGAGACCCAGTACTTC. It specifies CASRSGRGMSSQETQYF.

This clonotype has only a few counts. The gene calls are TRBV7-3 and TRBJ2-3; 7 bases align to TRBD2. This CDR3 comprises 13 residues. Germline trimming cut 8 bases from V and 5 bases from J; bases unmatched to any gene: 7. CDR1 SGHTA and CDR2 FQGTGA come from the germline V gene. The CDR3 DNA sequence: TGTGCCAGCGGTGCGGGAGTGAAAGATACGCAGTATTTT. This sequence encodes CASGAGVKDTQYF.

This clonotype has ten or more counts. The J gene is TRBJ2-2, the V gene TRBV11-2; D unclear. CDR1 and CDR2 from the germline V gene are SGHAT and FQNNGV. The V gene lost 6 bases and the J gene lost 4 bases, with 9 bases spanning the gap. CDR3 size: 13 residues. The CDR3 DNA is TGTGCCAGCAGGGTAGTCAGCACCGGGGAGCTGTTTTTT. Its protein is CASRVVSTGELFF.

This clonotype was counted between two and nine times. The chain employs TRBV27 and TRBJ1-6; tentative D call: TRBD1 (5 bases). This CDR3 is built from 15 residues. Germline CDR1 MNHEY, CDR2 SMNVEV (reference sequence). V dropped 5 bases and J dropped 7 bases, with 15 bases sitting between them. CDR3: CASSKGRVKNSPLHF. In DNA, the CDR3 is TGTGCCAGCAGTAAGGGCAGGGTGAAGAATTCACCCCTCCACTTT.

In this sample, this clonotype turned up many times. The V and J genes are TRBV20-1 and TRBJ2-7, with 14 bases identical to TRBD2. Looked up from germline, CDR1 is DFQATT and CDR2 is SNEGSKA (reference sequence). V lost 5 bases and J lost 7; bases outside the gene matches: 10. This CDR3 comprises 15 residues. The CDR3 sequence: CSAPGTSGSTGEQYF. The CDR3 bases are TGCAGTGCTCCCGGGACTAGCGGGAGCACTGGGGAGCAGTACTTC.